Listed below are T cell receptor beta chains from one sample, sequenced in a study of cytomegalovirus exposure and HLA in healthy donors. Repertoires were generated with immunoSEQ multiplex PCR, while TCRdb's copy carries only in-frame clones and drops some. The sample records some 150,000 clones, around 84% being singletons. Sequencing input: PBMCs. The receptors stem from a man aged 35 to 55 in good health and CMV-seropositive. CDR3s include the opening cysteine and the closing phenylalanine or tryptophan. D genes are given only for firm matches. For some rows the clone size is stated as once, few or many, or as a class when expanded; others skip it.

abundance: -; j_gene: TRBJ1-1; d_gene: TRBD1; v_gene: TRBV18; CDR3nt: TGTGCCAGCTCACCATCGCCGACAGGGGGTGGCACTGAAGCTTTCTTT; CDR3aa: CASSPSPTGGGTEAFF
abundance: -; j_gene: TRBJ1-5; d_gene: -; v_gene: TRBV29-1; CDR3nt: TGCAGCGTTGCTGGTGCGGGCAATCAGCCCCAGCATTTT; CDR3aa: CSVAGAGNQPQHF
abundance: -; j_gene: TRBJ2-5; d_gene: TRBD2; v_gene: TRBV28; CDR3nt: TGTGCCAGCAGTTTGGGAGGGGTGGAGACCCAGTACTTC; CDR3aa: CASSLGGVETQYF
abundance: -; j_gene: TRBJ2-3; d_gene: -; v_gene: TRBV7-2; CDR3nt: TGTGCCAGCAGCTTAACTCAGTCCCGCGGGGATACGCAGTATTTT; CDR3aa: CASSLTQSRGDTQYF
abundance: -; j_gene: TRBJ2-3; d_gene: -; v_gene: TRBV19; CDR3nt: TGTGCCAGTAGTCACCCCCCATCGACTAGACCAGATACGCAGTATTTT; CDR3aa: CASSHPPSTRPDTQYF
abundance: -; j_gene: TRBJ1-4; d_gene: TRBD1; v_gene: TRBV28; CDR3nt: TGTGCCAGTAGGCGACCCGGGACAGGGAACGAAAAACTGTTTTTT; CDR3aa: CASRRPGTGNEKLFF
abundance: -; j_gene: TRBJ1-3; d_gene: -; v_gene: TRBV29-1; CDR3nt: TGCAGCGTTGGGGGGGTTCGTGGAAACACCATATATTTT; CDR3aa: CSVGGVRGNTIYF
abundance: -; j_gene: TRBJ1-5; d_gene: -; v_gene: TRBV15; CDR3nt: TGTGCCACCAGCAGAGATGAGGTCCAGCCCCAGCATTTT; CDR3aa: CATSRDEVQPQHF
abundance: -; j_gene: TRBJ2-3; d_gene: -; v_gene: TRBV7-8; CDR3nt: TGTGCCAGCAGCCCTCTGGCGGGCACAGATACGCAGTATTTT; CDR3aa: CASSPLAGTDTQYF
abundance: -; j_gene: TRBJ1-5; d_gene: TRBD1; v_gene: TRBV19; CDR3nt: TGTGCCAGTAGTACCCGACAGGGGACGGGTGTGGCTCAGCCCCAGCATTTT; CDR3aa: CASSTRQGTGVAQPQHF
abundance: -; j_gene: TRBJ1-1; d_gene: -; v_gene: TRBV6-5; CDR3nt: TGTGCCAGCAGTACGACCGACGAGGGCACTGAAGCTTTCTTT; CDR3aa: CASSTTDEGTEAFF
abundance: -; j_gene: TRBJ2-2; d_gene: TRBD2; v_gene: TRBV2; CDR3nt: TGTGCCAGCATCCAGACTAGCGAGACCTACACCGGGGAGCTGTTTTTT; CDR3aa: CASIQTSETYTGELFF
abundance: -; j_gene: TRBJ1-2; d_gene: TRBD1; v_gene: TRBV28; CDR3nt: TGTGCCAGCAGTGGGGACAGAGCTAACTATGGCTACACCTTC; CDR3aa: CASSGDRANYGYTF
abundance: few; j_gene: TRBJ1-2; d_gene: TRBD1; v_gene: TRBV5-1; CDR3nt: TGCGCCAGCAGCTCTCATTCGACAGGGGAGCGTGGCTACACCTTC; CDR3aa: CASSSHSTGERGYTF